These 32 T cell receptor beta chains were all obtained from the same sample, sequenced in a study of neurological immune-mediated disorders. TCRdb redid the calling of the 5' RACE reads with MiXCR, one entry per CDR3 protein. This table has about 74,000 distinct CDR3 sequences, 5.2% appearing once. Sequencing was performed on PBMCs. All receptors derive from a man aged 18-30 years with multiple sclerosis.

In this sample, this clonotype turned up many times. The J gene is TRBJ1-6, the V gene TRBV5-4, with 7 nucleotides matching TRBD1. CDR1 and CDR2 from the germline V gene are SGHNT and YYREEE (reference sequence). The V and J ends lost 4 bases and 4 bases, in that order; junction bases with no gene match: 2. The CDR3 has 14 residues. CDR3 sequence reads: CASSRDRYNSPLHF. DNA of the CDR3: TGTGCCAGCAGCCGGGACAGATATAATTCACCCCTCCACTTT.

This clonotype has ten or more counts. This chain joins TRBV20-1 and TRBJ1-6, with TRBD1 matching over 10 bases. Germline V lookup: CDR1 DFQATT, CDR2 SNEGSKA (reference sequence). The junction had 4 bases not matched to a gene; V was cut back by 5 bases and J by 9 bases. This CDR3 contains 13 residues. DNA for the CDR3: TGCAGTGCTCCGACAGGGGGCCCTTCACCCCTCCACTTT. It specifies CSAPTGGPSPLHF.

This clonotype was seen repeatedly, ten times or more. J is TRBJ2-7 and V is TRBV25-1; tentative D call: TRBD2 (7 bases). The V and J ends lost 9 bases and 3 bases respectively, with 18 bases between them. There are 14 residues in the CDR3. Germline-derived CDR1 and CDR2 are MGHDK and SYGVNS. CDR3 coding DNA: TGTGCCAGTGGGGGGGGCGGGACCTACTACGAGCAGTACTTC. Its translation is CASGGGGTYYEQYF.

This clonotype showed up many times. The J gene is TRBJ1-1, the V gene TRBV10-2; the D gene is possibly TRBD1 (5 bases). The CDR3 contains 15 residues. The germline V and J ends were trimmed by 2 bases and 2 bases, with 12 bases remaining between them. In germline, CDR1 is WSHSY, CDR2 SAAADI. The CDR3 DNA sequence: TGCGCCAGCAGTGAGGAGGGGTTCGTCAACACTGAAGCTTTCTTT. The encoded protein is CASSEEGFVNTEAFF.

This clonotype was seen many times. The chain recombines TRBV5-1 with TRBJ2-7, with D perhaps matching TRBD1 or TRBD2 (5 bases each). Germline V gene lookup returns CDR1 SGHRS and CDR2 YFSETQ. This CDR3 has 13 amino acids. V lost 6 bases, J lost 6 bases, and 16 bases lay in between. The CDR3 is CASNPGTPGEQYF. The CDR3 DNA reads as TGCGCCAGCAACCCGGGGACGCCCGGCGAGCAGTACTTC.

This clonotype occurred many times. The genes are TRBV12-3 or TRBV12-4 and TRBJ2-4; 8 bases map to TRBD2. J was trimmed by 8 bases and V by 5 bases; bases with no gene match: 11. The CDR3 contains 15 residues. CDR3: CASSPPGGRQHIQYF. In DNA, the CDR3 is TGTGCCAGCAGTCCCCCGGGAGGGCGGCAGCACATTCAGTACTTC.

The chain carries TRBV30 and TRBJ2-7; D may match TRBD1 or TRBD2 (5 bases each). V was trimmed by 2 bases and J by 7 bases, leaving 15 bases between them. CDR1 GTSNPN and CDR2 SVGIG come from the germline V gene (reference sequence). There are 13 residues in the CDR3. CDR3 sequence: CAWSPGRAQEQYF. CDR3 in DNA: TGTGCCTGGAGTCCGGGACGAGCCCAAGAGCAGTACTTC.

This clonotype was observed many times. CDR3 bases: TGCGCCAGCAGCCAGACAGGGTACACCGGGGAGCTGTTTTTT. As protein: CASSQTGYTGELFF. The J gene is TRBJ2-2, the V gene TRBV5-1, with 7 bases lining up with TRBD1. The CDR3 runs 14 residues. Germline V gene lookup returns CDR1 SGHRS and CDR2 YFSETQ. V lost 4 bases to trimming and J lost 3 bases; unmatched junction nucleotides: 3.

This clonotype was seen repeatedly, ten times or more. The rearrangement links TRBV7-9 to TRBJ2-7; unclear D gene. The CDR3 runs 11 residues. Germline V gives CDR1 SEHNR, CDR2 FQNEAQ (reference sequence). With 4 bases removed from V and 7 bases from J, the gap between germline ends came to 8 bases. The CDR3 region is CASSSPGEQYF. The CDR3 DNA sequence: TGTGCCAGCAGCTCTCCCGGGGAGCAGTACTTC.

This clonotype was seen ten or more times. The chain has TRBV5-1 and TRBJ1-5, with a possible D match to TRBD1 (5 bases). The CDR3 sequence is 14 residues long. Germline values: CDR1 SGHRS, CDR2 YFSETQ. V dropped 4 bases and J dropped 2 bases, with 10 bases sitting between them. The CDR3 loop reads CASSPRGRNQPQHF. CDR3 DNA sequence: TGCGCCAGCAGCCCTAGGGGACGCAATCAGCCCCAGCATTTT.

This clonotype came up many times. The V call is TRBV12-3 or TRBV12-4, the J call TRBJ1-2; 9 bases are a match to TRBD1. This CDR3 comprises 15 residues. V was clipped by 3 bases and J by 4 bases; unmatched bases: 6. CDR3 nucleotides: TGTGCCAGCAGTTTTCTAGGACAGGGGATCTATGGCTACACCTTC. This translates into CASSFLGQGIYGYTF.

This clonotype turned up a few times. One end of the junction fails to match germline, which may point to a read error. The rearrangement uses TRBV20-1 and TRBJ1-5; possible D gene TRBD1, 6 bases. Germline lookup yields CDR1 DFQATT and CDR2 SNEGSKA (reference sequence). The CDR3 runs 11 residues. The CDR3 DNA sequence: TGCAGTGCGCAGGGGACTCAGCCCCAGAATTTT. It translates to CSAQGTQPQNF.

This clonotype was recorded at least ten times. The chain recombines TRBV20-1 with TRBJ1-2; 7 bases line up with TRBD1. There are 17 residues in the CDR3. The trim removed 0 bases at V and 2 bases at J, leaving 12 bases unmatched. Germline V lookup: CDR1 DFQATT, CDR2 SNEGSKA (reference sequence). The CDR3 coding sequence is TGCAGTGCTAGAGAAACAATGGGAGGGGGCCCGAACTATGGCTACACCTTC. Translation: CSARETMGGGPNYGYTF.

This clonotype has ten or more counts. The rearrangement links TRBV21-1 to TRBJ2-7. TRBV21-1 is reported as a pseudogene. There are 15 residues in the CDR3. The CDR3 sequence: CASSKLGSFSYEQYF. The DNA of the CDR3 is TGTGCCAGCAGCAAACTAGGTAGCTTCTCCTACGAGCAGTACTTC.

This clonotype was observed at least ten times. J is TRBJ2-3 and V is TRBV5-1; D is unresolved. Trimming removed 0 bases at V and 2 bases at J, with 4 bases between. The V gene's germline CDR1 is SGHRS and CDR2 YFSETQ. The CDR3 is 13 amino acids. CDR3 in amino acids: CASSLDLTDTQYF. The CDR3 coding sequence is TGCGCCAGCAGCTTGGATCTCACAGATACGCAGTATTTT.

This clonotype was recorded at least ten times. The chain is built from TRBV5-1 and TRBJ2-3; D remains unclear. Germline CDR1 is SGHRS and CDR2 is YFSETQ. The CDR3 has 16 amino acids. The V gene lost 0 bases and the J gene lost 3 bases, with 14 bases spanning the gap. The CDR3 nucleotides read TGCGCCAGCAGCTTGGCCAATTCCAGATTGACAGATACGCAGTATTTT. It encodes CASSLANSRLTDTQYF. The whole variable domain, filled in from reference TRBV5-1 and TRBJ2-3, reads KAGVTQTPRYLIKTRGQQVTLSCSPISGHRSVSWYQQTPGQGLQFLFEYFSETQRNKGNFPGRFSGRQFSNSRSEMNVSTLELGDSALYLCASSLANSRLTDTQYFGPGTRLTVL.

This clonotype was detected ten times or more. The J gene is TRBJ2-1, the V gene TRBV7-2, with 11 bases that match TRBD1. The CDR3 spans 16 residues. Germline loops: CDR1 SGHTA, CDR2 FQGNSA. V lost 1 base and J lost 5; bases outside the gene matches: 4. The CDR3 protein is CASSLGGTGGHNEQFF. CDR3 in DNA: TGTGCCAGCAGCTTAGGGGGGACAGGGGGACACAATGAGCAGTTCTTC.

This clonotype was detected many times. The chain employs TRBV20-1 and TRBJ2-1; D ambiguous. In germline, CDR1 is DFQATT, CDR2 SNEGSKA (reference sequence). The CDR3 loop spans 8 amino acids. Trimming cost V 7 bases and J 10 bases, with 5 bases left between them. The CDR3 nucleotides read TGCAGTGTGGGGGAGCAGTTCTTC. Amino acids: CSVGEQFF.

This clonotype was recorded many times. The V gene is TRBV7-8, the J gene TRBJ2-3; 12 positions match TRBD2. Germline V gene data show CDR1 as SGHVS and CDR2 as FQNEAQ. This CDR3 has 14 residues. Unmatched junction bases numbered 3, after V lost 5 bases and J lost 6 bases. This CDR3 is CASSPGLAGDTQYF. Written as DNA, the CDR3 is TGTGCCAGCAGCCCCGGACTAGCGGGGGATACGCAGTATTTT.

This clonotype appeared many times. The chain carries TRBV20-1 and TRBJ2-3, with TRBD2 matching over 9 bases. Germline V gene sequence: CDR1 DFQATT, CDR2 SNEGSKA (reference sequence). Losses at the gene ends were 6 bases for V and 2 bases for J; bases not matched to a gene: 15. The CDR3 contains 17 residues. The CDR3 region has the DNA TGCAGTGCGTTGGGGGTAATAGCGGGAGAACTCACAGATACGCAGTATTTT. Protein: CSALGVIAGELTDTQYF.

Worth noting for this clonotype: Just one base apart from a much larger clone, this may be a read error. The chain employs TRBV7-3 and TRBJ2-2, with a tentative D call TRBD1 (5 bases). Germline V lookup: CDR1 SGHTA, CDR2 FQGTGA. V lost 6 bases to trimming and J lost 6 bases, with 11 bases between them. There are 13 residues in the CDR3. DNA of the CDR3: TGTGCCAGCAGTACAGGAACTCCCGGGGAGCTGTTTTTT. It translates to CASSTGTPGELFF. The full variable domain, in which reference TRBV7-3 and TRBJ2-2 provide the parts outside the CDR3, is GAGVSQTPSNKVTEKGKYVELRCDPISGHTALYWYRQSLGQGPEFLIYFQGTGAADDSGLPNDRFFAVRPEGSVSTLKIQRTERGDSAVYLCASSTGTPGELFFGEGSRLTVL.

This clonotype appeared many times. This chain links TRBV15 with TRBJ2-2; D gene unclear. Germline V lookup: CDR1 LNHNV, CDR2 YYDKDF (reference sequence). CDR3 size: 13 residues. V was pared by 5 bases and J by 4 bases, with 8 bases between. The CDR3 loop is CATSETATGELFF. The CDR3 nucleotides are TGTGCCACCAGCGAGACCGCCACCGGGGAGCTGTTTTTT.

This clonotype has ten or more counts. J is TRBJ1-2 and V is TRBV6-6; D gene ambiguous. The CDR3 loop spans 14 amino acids. CDR1 and CDR2 from the germline V gene are MNHNY and SVGAGI (reference sequence). Trimming shortened V by 0 bases and J by 0 bases, and 5 bases separated the two germline ends. CDR3 in amino acids: CASSYSEANYGYTF. Here the CDR3 DNA reads TGTGCCAGCAGTTACTCGGAAGCTAACTATGGCTACACCTTC.

Many counts were recorded for this clonotype. CDR3 nucleotides: TGTGCCAGCAGTTTAACTCTATTCTCTGGAAACACCATATATTTT. Residues: CASSLTLFSGNTIYF. The chain uses TRBV28 and TRBJ1-3, with D hard to call. The V gene lost 2 bases and the J gene lost 0 bases, with 8 bases spanning the gap. Germline V CDR1 and CDR2: MDHEN, SYDVKM. There are 15 residues in the CDR3.

The sample holds many counts of this clonotype. This chain connects TRBV20-1 to TRBJ2-3; TRBD2 aligns across 7 bases. The V gene end was trimmed by 3 bases and the J gene end by 6 bases; junction bases not matched to a gene: 12. CDR3 length: 15 residues. Germline lookup yields CDR1 DFQATT and CDR2 SNEGSKA (reference sequence). The CDR3 is CSASKRGSNRDTQYF. The DNA for the CDR3 is TGCAGTGCTAGTAAGCGGGGCTCCAATAGGGATACGCAGTATTTT.

Many counts were recorded for this clonotype. The J gene is TRBJ2-2, the V gene TRBV12-3 or TRBV12-4; TRBD1 aligns across 7 bases. This CDR3 region has 15 residues. Trimming took 1 base from V and 1 from J; bases not matched to a gene: 0. The CDR3 DNA reads as TGTGCCAGCAGTTTAGGGACAGGGAACACCGGGGAGCTGTTTTTT. Amino acids: CASSLGTGNTGELFF.

This clonotype appeared many times. The chain carries TRBV24-1 and TRBJ2-2; 8 bases line up with TRBD1. This CDR3 spans 18 amino acids. The V gene's germline CDR1 is KGHDR and CDR2 SFDVKD. V lost 1 base to trimming and J lost 3 bases; unmatched junction nucleotides: 9. The CDR3 here is CATSDFGQGARYTGELFF. The DNA for the CDR3 is TGTGCCACCAGTGATTTTGGGCAGGGGGCGCGTTACACCGGGGAGCTGTTTTTT.

A remark on this clonotype: This may be a read error, as it is one base from a much larger clone. V and J are TRBV29-1 and TRBJ1-5; TRBD1 matches at 9 bases. Germline values: CDR1 SQVTM, CDR2 ANQGSEA. The CDR3 extends over 12 amino acids. The CDR3 is CSVGQGRQPHHF. In DNA form, the CDR3 reads TGCAGCGTGGGACAGGGAAGACAGCCCCATCATTTT.

This clonotype has at least ten counts. The chain uses TRBV10-2 and TRBJ1-5, with TRBD1 as a possible D gene (5 bases). The V gene's germline CDR1 is WSHSY and CDR2 SAAADI. Trimming removed 4 bases from V and 4 bases from J, with 5 bases in between. This CDR3 region has 12 residues. The DNA of the CDR3 is TGCGCCAGCAGTGGGGGGAATCAGCCCCAGCATTTT. Encoded protein: CASSGGNQPQHF.

This clonotype was found a few times. Germline is not matched at one junction end, which may reflect a read error. The chain uses TRBV7-2 and TRBJ1-6, with a possible D match to TRBD1 (6 bases). The germline V gene has CDR1 SGHTA and CDR2 FQGNSA. CDR3 length: 15 amino acids. The CDR3 region has the DNA TGTGCCAGCAGCTCTAGCCGGGGGGCAGGGTCGCCCCTCAACTTT. It encodes CASSSSRGAGSPLNF.

This clonotype was found a few times. A much larger clone differs from this one at a single base, so this may be a read error. This chain uses TRBV5-4 with TRBJ2-5, with D uncertain. Germline-derived CDR1 and CDR2 are SGHNT and YYREEE (reference sequence). The CDR3 consists of 15 residues. The V and J ends lost 4 bases and 2 bases respectively, with 15 bases between them. CDR3 residues: CASSPSVGTQETQYF. CDR3 nucleotide sequence: TGTGCCAGCAGCCCCTCGGTCGGAACGCAAGAGACCCAGTACTTC.

For this clonotype: One end of the junction fails to match germline, which may point to a read error. V is TRBV28 and J is TRBJ1-4; no clear D gene. CDR1 is MDHEN and CDR2 is SYDVKM in the germline V gene. This CDR3 contains 15 residues. CDR3 sequence: CASSPTGTSDGKLSF. CDR3 sequence (DNA): TGTGCCAGCAGTCCCACGGGAACATCAGATGGAAAACTGTCTTTT.